This T cell receptor (beta chain) was found in a study of shared clonotypes between healthy human individuals. Across the whole study: Per donor, CD8 memory used one plate, CD8 naive used two, CD4 memory used three and CD4 naive used three. Study results and caveats: Several donors showed sharing of about 4.8% of naive CD4 clonotypes. Sampling used blood alone; tissue repertoires probably differ. Larger estimated richness was generally seen in naive subsets than in memory subsets.

Notes on this clone: Antigen: not known.

Clones were sequenced by immunoSEQ multiplex PCR, and TCRdb holds only the in-frame ones, with some missing. The top ten hold approximately 1.8% of the sample, which has under 750,000 clones, approximately 77% seen once. The TCR originated in a young woman in good health. What was sequenced was memory CD4+ T cells sorted from blood. Subset: CD45RA-negative fraction.

The CDR3 DNA follows: TGCGCCAGCAGTCAATTGAGGGGGCGCCGGGGGTCAGATACGCAGTATTTT. Protein: CASSQLRGRRGSDTQYF. The V gene is TRBV23-1, the J gene TRBJ2-3; tentatively, D is TRBD1 (7 bases). TRBV23-1 is an open reading frame, and its role is uncertain. The CDR3 sequence is 17 residues long. Trimming took 1 base from V and 4 from J, leaving 18 bases between them.